This TCR beta chain was recovered during a study of OX40 agonist ivuxolimab in advanced cancers. Background for the entire study: Ivuxolimab, which targeted the costimulatory receptor OX40 (CD134), was an agonistic, fully human IgG2 monoclonal antibody. Patients were allowed to have had prior anti-PD-1, anti-PD-L1 or anti-CTLA-4 therapy, and 40% of the dose-escalation patients had previously received checkpoint inhibitors. Of the 50 to 55 patients in dose escalation, 19 had hepatocellular carcinoma, approximately 15 had melanoma, 9 had renal cell carcinoma and 9 had head and neck cancer. The point of sequencing TCRbeta in the periphery was to test whether ivuxolimab changed TCR sequence diversity and drove clonal T-cell expansion. Intravenous ivuxolimab was administered to patients every 2 weeks at six dose levels: 0.01, 0.1, 0.3, 1.5, 3 and 10 mg/kg. A male proportion of 75% to 85% and a mean age of around 60 years, ranging from roughly 23 to 80, were recorded for the dose-escalation cohort. Partial responses occurred in three dose-escalation patients: two with cutaneous melanoma and one with hepatocellular carcinoma. The paper reports the monotherapy dose-escalation portion (N = 52 patients) of the phase I ivuxolimab trial. Study-wide findings and limitations: In the 0.1-3.0 mg/kg groups, partial responders were among the patients with the lowest normalized peripheral clonal expansion, particularly in CD8+ T cells. After ivuxolimab, more expanded clones were found on average in CD8+ T cells than in CD4+ T cells. At doses of 0.1 to 3.0 mg/kg, clonal expansion of both CD4+ and CD8+ blood T cells was observed from baseline to week 6. Which antigens the clonally expanded peripheral T cells were specific for was not determined. Low levels of normalized T-cell clonal expansion were also seen in some patients who did not respond.

Turning to this clone: This clone's antigen is unknown. Base qualities are missing; no much larger clone stands one base away.

The trial excluded patients who had a history of autoimmune disease or were on systemic immunosuppression. Peripheral blood for TCR sequencing was collected from all dose cohorts at baseline, on cycle 4 day 1, and on cycle 7 day 1. Samples came from an open-label, multicenter, first-in-human phase I dose-escalation trial of ivuxolimab. Adults with locally advanced or metastatic head and neck squamous cell, hepatocellular, melanoma or renal cell carcinoma were enrolled in the trial. CD4+ and CD8+ T cells were sorted separately from peripheral blood before TCR sequencing. Genomic DNA was isolated from the sorted cells so that the TCRbeta CDR3 region could be sequenced. The immunoSEQ Assay was used for sequencing of TCRbeta CDR3 regions. TCRdb mirrors the immuneACCESS table, restricted to in-frame sequences. Some clones are absent from its copies; in checked studies, under half trace to an unresolved V gene, and the reason for the others is unknown. The sample has about 69,000 clones on record, approximately 80% of them singletons. The ten largest clones add up to 2% to 2.5% of the sample.

The receptor was isolated from an adult with an advanced solid tumor such as melanoma, head and neck, liver or kidney cancer. Sample: CD4+ or CD8+ T cells sorted from blood, taken in a trial of the OX40 agonist ivuxolimab.

The sequence in DNA is TGCAGCGTTGGTTTCGCGACAGGGAACACTGAAGCTTTCTTT. Its coded protein is CSVGFATGNTEAFF. The sequence joins TRBV29-1 to TRBJ1-1, with TRBD1 as a weak D call on 6 bases. In the germline V gene, CDR1 corresponds to SQVTM and CDR2 to ANQGSEA. Spanning cysteine to phenylalanine, the CDR3 consists of 14 amino acids. Kept here is only the CDR3 DNA, which spans 42 bases and is read in frame from base 1. Trimming costs V 4 bases and J 1 base, and their ends lie 13 bases apart. Beyond the CDR3, the reference TRBV29-1 and TRBJ1-1 genes provide the residues; the full variable domain reads: SAVISQKPSRDICQRGTSLTIQCQVDSQVTMMFWYRQQPGQSLTLIATANQGSEATYESGFVIDKFPISRPNLTFSTLTVSNMSPEDSSIYLCSVGFATGNTEAFFGQGTRLTVV.